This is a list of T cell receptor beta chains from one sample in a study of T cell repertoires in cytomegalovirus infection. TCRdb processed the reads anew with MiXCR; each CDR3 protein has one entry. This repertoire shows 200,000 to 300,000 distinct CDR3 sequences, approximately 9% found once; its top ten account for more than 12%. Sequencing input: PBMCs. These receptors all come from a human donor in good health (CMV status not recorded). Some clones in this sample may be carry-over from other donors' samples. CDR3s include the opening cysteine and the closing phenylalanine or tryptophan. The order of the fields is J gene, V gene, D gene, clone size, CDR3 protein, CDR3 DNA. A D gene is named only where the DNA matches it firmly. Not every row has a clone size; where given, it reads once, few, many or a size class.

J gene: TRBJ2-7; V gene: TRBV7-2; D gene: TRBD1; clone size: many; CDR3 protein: CASSLGTGSYEQYF; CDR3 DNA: TGTGCCAGCAGCTTAGGGACAGGTTCCTACGAGCAGTACTTC
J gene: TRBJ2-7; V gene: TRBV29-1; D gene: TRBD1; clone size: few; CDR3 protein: CSVAGGTGVNEQYF; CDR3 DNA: TGCAGCGTGGCCGGCGGGACAGGGGTTAACGAGCAGTACTTC
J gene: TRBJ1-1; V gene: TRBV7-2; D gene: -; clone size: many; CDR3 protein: CASSFQGNGIGAFF; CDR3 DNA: TGTGCCAGCAGTTTTCAGGGGAATGGGATCGGGGCTTTCTTT
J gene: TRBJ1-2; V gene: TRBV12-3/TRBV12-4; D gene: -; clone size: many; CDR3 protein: CASSPRLGARDGYTF; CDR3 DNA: TGTGCCAGCAGTCCGAGGTTAGGGGCGAGGGACGGCTACACCTTC
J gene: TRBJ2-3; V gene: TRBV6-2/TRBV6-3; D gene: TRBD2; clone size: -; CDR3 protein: CASSDTSGSRRDTQYF; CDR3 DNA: TGTGCCAGCAGTGATACTAGCGGGAGTCGGAGAGATACGCAGTATTTT
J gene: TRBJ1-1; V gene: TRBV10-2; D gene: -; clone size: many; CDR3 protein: CASSATETNTEAFF; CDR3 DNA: TGCGCCAGCAGTGCAACAGAAACCAACACTGAAGCTTTCTTT
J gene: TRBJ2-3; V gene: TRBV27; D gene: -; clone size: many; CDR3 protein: CASSWFGTTTDTQYF; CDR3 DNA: TGTGCCAGCAGTTGGTTTGGGACAACCACAGATACGCAGTATTTT
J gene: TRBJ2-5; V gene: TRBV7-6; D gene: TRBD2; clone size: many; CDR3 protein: CASSLAVPGLAGNQETQYF; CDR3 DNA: TGTGCCAGCAGCTTAGCTGTCCCCGGACTAGCGGGAAATCAAGAGACCCAGTACTTC
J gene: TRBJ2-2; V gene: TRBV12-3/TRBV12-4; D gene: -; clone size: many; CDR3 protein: CASSPATRTGELFF; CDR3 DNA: TGTGCCAGCAGCCCTGCCACCCGCACCGGGGAGCTGTTTTTT
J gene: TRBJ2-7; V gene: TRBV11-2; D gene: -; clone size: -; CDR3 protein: CASRLLANDEQYF; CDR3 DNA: TGTGCCAGCAGATTGCTAGCTAACGACGAGCAGTACTTC
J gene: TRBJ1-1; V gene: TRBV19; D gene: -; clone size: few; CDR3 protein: CASSMGRNRRLTEAFF; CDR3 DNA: TGTGCCAGTAGTATGGGTCGGAACAGAAGGTTGACTGAAGCTTTCTTT
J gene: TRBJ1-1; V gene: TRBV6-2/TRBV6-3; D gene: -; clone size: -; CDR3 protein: CASSYVGEAFF; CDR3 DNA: TGTGCCAGCAGTTATGTTGGGGAGGCTTTCTTT
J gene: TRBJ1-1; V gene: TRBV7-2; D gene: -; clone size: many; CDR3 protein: CASSLYGGSNWKNTEAFF; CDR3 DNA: TGTGCCAGCAGCTTATACGGCGGGTCAAACTGGAAGAACACTGAAGCTTTCTTT
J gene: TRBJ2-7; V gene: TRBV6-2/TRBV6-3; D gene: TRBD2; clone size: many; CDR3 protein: CASSPWTSGSDEQYF; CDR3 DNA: TGTGCCAGCAGTCCATGGACTAGCGGGAGCGACGAGCAGTACTTC
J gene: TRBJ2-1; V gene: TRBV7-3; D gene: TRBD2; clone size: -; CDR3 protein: CASSPSSGGTREQFF; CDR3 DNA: TGTGCCAGCAGCCCGTCTAGCGGGGGGACTAGGGAGCAGTTCTTC
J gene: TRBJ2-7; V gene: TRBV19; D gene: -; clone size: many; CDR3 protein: CASSTMDNSYEQYF; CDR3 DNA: TGTGCCAGTAGTACTATGGACAACTCCTACGAGCAGTACTTC
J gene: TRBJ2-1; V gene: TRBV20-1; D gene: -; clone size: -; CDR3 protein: CSARVSAYYNEQFF; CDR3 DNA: TGCAGTGCTAGAGTATCAGCCTACTACAATGAGCAGTTCTTC
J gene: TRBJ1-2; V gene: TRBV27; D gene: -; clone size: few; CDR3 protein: CASGGGYGYTF; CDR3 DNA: TGTGCCAGCGGGGGGGGGTATGGCTACACCTTC
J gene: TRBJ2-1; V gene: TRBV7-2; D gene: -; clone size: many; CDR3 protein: CASSLSPASSNEQFF; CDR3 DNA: TGTGCCAGCAGCTTATCCCCAGCGAGTAGCAATGAGCAGTTCTTC
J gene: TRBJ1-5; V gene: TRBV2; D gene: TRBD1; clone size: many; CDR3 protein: CASSATGEPQHF; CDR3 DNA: TGTGCCAGCAGTGCAACAGGGGAGCCCCAGCATTTT
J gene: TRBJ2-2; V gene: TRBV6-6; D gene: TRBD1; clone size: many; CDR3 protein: CASSPWTGKTGELFF; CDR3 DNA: TGTGCCAGCAGCCCCTGGACAGGGAAGACCGGGGAGCTGTTTTTT
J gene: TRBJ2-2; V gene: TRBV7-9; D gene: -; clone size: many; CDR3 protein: CASSQDSFTGELFF; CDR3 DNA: TGTGCCAGCAGCCAAGACTCATTCACCGGGGAGCTGTTTTTT
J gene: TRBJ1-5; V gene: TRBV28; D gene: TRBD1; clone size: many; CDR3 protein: CASSPHAGQQNQPQHF; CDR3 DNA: TGTGCCAGCAGCCCCCATGCGGGACAGCAAAATCAGCCCCAGCATTTT
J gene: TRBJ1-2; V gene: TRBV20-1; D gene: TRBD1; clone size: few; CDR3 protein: CSASQGATNYGYTF; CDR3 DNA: TGCAGTGCTAGCCAGGGGGCAACTAACTATGGCTACACCTTC
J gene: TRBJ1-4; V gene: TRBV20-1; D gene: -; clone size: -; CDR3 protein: CSARDISGYEKLFF; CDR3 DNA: TGCAGTGCTAGAGATATCTCGGGGTATGAAAAACTGTTTTTT
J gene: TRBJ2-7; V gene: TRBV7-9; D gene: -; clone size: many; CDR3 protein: CASSFTRTEQYF; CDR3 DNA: TGTGCCAGCAGCTTTACTAGAACTGAGCAGTACTTC
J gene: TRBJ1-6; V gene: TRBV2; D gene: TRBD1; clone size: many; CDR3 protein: CASSDRQGSHSPLHF; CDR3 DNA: TGTGCCAGCAGTGATAGACAGGGTTCTCATTCACCCCTCCACTTT
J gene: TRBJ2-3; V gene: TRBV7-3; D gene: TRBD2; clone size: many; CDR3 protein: CASSLVLGGGRDTQYF; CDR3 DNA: TGTGCCAGCAGCTTAGTTCTGGGGGGGGGTAGAGATACGCAGTATTTT
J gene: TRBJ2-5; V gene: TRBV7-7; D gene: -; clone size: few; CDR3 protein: CASTPGPGQETQYF; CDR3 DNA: TGTGCTAGCACCCCCGGTCCGGGCCAAGAGACCCAGTACTTC
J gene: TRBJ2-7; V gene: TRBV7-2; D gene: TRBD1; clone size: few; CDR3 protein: CASSLKRQGHEQYF; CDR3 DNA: TGTGCCAGCAGCTTAAAAAGACAGGGGCACGAGCAGTACTTC
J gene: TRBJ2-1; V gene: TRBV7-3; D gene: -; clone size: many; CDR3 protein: CASSFSNNEQFF; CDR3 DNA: TGTGCCAGCAGCTTCTCTAACAATGAGCAGTTCTTC
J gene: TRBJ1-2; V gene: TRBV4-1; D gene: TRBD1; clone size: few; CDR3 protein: CASSHDRGYGYTF; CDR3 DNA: TGCGCCAGCAGCCATGACAGGGGCTATGGCTACACCTTC
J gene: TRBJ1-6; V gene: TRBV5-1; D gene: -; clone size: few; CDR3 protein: CASSLPRGNNSPLHF; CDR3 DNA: TGCGCCAGCAGCTTGCCACGGGGCAATAATTCACCCCTCCACTTT
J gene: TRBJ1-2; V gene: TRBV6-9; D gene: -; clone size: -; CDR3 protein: CASSYPDYGYTF; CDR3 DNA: TGTGCCAGCAGTTATCCGGATTATGGCTACACCTTC
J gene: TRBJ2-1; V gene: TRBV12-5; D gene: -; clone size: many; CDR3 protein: CASGQDRDPRDEQFF; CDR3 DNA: TGTGCTAGTGGCCAGGACCGGGACCCCAGGGATGAGCAGTTCTTC
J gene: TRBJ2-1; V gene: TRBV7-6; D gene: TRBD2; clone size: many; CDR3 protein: CASSLDSGDYNEQFF; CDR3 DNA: TGTGCCAGCAGCTTAGATAGCGGGGATTACAATGAGCAGTTCTTC
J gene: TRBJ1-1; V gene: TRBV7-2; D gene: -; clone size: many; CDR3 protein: CASSLNRLMNTEAFF; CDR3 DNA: TGTGCCAGCAGCTTAAACCGGCTAATGAACACTGAAGCTTTCTTT
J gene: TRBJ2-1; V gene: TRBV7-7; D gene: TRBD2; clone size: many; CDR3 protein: CASSPTLAGSNEQFF; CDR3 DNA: TGTGCTAGCAGCCCCACCCTAGCGGGCTCCAATGAGCAGTTCTTC
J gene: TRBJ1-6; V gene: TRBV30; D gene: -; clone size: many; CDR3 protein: CAGEATYNSPLHF; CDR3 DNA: TGTGCCGGGGAGGCAACCTATAATTCACCCCTCCACTTT
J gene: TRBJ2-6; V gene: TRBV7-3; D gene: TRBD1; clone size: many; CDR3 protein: CASSLKGAPGANVLTF; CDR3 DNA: TGTGCCAGCAGCCTAAAGGGGGCTCCTGGGGCCAACGTCCTGACTTTC
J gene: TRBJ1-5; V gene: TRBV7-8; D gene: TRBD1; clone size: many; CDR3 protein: CASSFLQGAGNQPQHF; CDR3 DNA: TGTGCCAGCAGCTTTTTACAGGGGGCTGGCAATCAGCCCCAGCATTTT
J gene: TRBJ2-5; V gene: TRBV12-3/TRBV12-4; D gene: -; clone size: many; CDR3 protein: CASSLFRGRGFEETQYF; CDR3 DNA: TGTGCCAGCAGTTTATTTAGGGGGCGGGGTTTTGAAGAGACCCAGTACTTC
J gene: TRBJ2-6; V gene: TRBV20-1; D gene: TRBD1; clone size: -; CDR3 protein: CSARDTGQGHSGANVLTF; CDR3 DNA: TGCAGTGCTAGAGATACGGGACAGGGACACTCTGGGGCCAACGTCCTGACTTTC
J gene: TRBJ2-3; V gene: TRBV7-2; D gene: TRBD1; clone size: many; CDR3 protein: CASRTGRGDPTDTQYF; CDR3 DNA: TGTGCCAGCCGGACAGGGCGGGGCGACCCCACAGATACGCAGTATTTT
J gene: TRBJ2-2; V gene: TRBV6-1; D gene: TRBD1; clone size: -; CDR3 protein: CASSGRQGSNTGELFF; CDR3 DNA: TGTGCCAGCAGTGGGAGACAGGGGTCGAACACCGGGGAGCTGTTTTTT
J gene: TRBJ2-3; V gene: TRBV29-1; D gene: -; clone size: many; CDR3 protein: CSVVDGVHTQYF; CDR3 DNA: TGCAGCGTTGTAGACGGGGTGCATACGCAGTATTTT
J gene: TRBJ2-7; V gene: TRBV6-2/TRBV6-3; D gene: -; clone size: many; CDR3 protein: CASRSGTDFTYEQYF; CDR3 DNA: TGTGCCAGCAGATCCGGGACGGATTTTACCTACGAGCAGTACTTC
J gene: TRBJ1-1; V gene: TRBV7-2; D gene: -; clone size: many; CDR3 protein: CASSGYLGNTEAFF; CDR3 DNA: TGTGCCAGCAGCGGGTACCTGGGGAACACTGAAGCTTTCTTT
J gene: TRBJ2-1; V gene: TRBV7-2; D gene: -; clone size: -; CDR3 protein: CASSLGLGSTNEQFF; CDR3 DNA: TGTGCCAGCAGCTTAGGACTAGGTAGTACGAATGAGCAGTTCTTC
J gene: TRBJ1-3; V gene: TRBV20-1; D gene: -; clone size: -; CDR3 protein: CSASVQASGNTIYF; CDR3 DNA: TGCAGTGCTAGCGTCCAGGCCTCTGGAAACACCATATATTTT
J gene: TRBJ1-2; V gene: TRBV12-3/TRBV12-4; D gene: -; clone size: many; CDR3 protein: CASRSKGKIGYTF; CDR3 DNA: TGTGCCAGCAGATCGAAGGGGAAAATTGGCTACACCTTC
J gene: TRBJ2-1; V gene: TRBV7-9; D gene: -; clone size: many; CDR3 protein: CASSSRDNEQFF; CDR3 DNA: TGTGCCAGCAGCTCAAGGGACAATGAGCAGTTCTTC
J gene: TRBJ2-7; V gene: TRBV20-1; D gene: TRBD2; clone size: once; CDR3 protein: CSAGSGLDYEQYF; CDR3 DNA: TGCAGTGCGGGCTCCGGACTAGACTACGAGCAGTACTTC
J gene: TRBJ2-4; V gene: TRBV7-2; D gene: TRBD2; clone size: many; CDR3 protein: CASSLGSGRVAKNIQYF; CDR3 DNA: TGTGCCAGCAGCTTAGGAAGCGGGAGGGTGGCCAAAAACATTCAGTACTTC
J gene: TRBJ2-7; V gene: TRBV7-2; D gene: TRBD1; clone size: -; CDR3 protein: CASSWDRSYEQYF; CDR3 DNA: TGTGCCAGCAGCTGGGACAGGAGCTACGAGCAGTACTTC
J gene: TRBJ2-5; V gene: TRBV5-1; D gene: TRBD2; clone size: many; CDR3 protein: CASSLELAGGPQTQYF; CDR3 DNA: TGCGCCAGCAGCTTGGAGTTAGCGGGGGGGCCGCAGACCCAGTACTTC